One sample yielded the 12 T cell receptor beta chains listed below, sequenced in a study of cytomegalovirus exposure and HLA in healthy donors. The PCR was carried out with 60 Vbeta primers and 13 Jbeta primers. Generated by immunoSEQ multiplex PCR, the TCRdb table keeps only in-frame clones and is missing some. The repertoire has around 91,000 clones, 64% of them found once; the top ten carry roughly 2.1%. The material sequenced was PBMCs. The receptors originated from a human donor in good health.

The rearrangement joins TRBV5-6 to TRBJ2-7, with 7 nucleotides matching TRBD1. CDR3 length equals 14 residues. Germline V gene data show CDR1 as SGHDT and CDR2 as YYEEEE. J lost 5 bases, V lost 4 bases, and 9 bases had no gene match. CDR3 nucleotide sequence: TGTGCCAGCAGCAGCAGGGGACAGTTCCACGAGCAGTACTTC. Protein sequence: CASSSRGQFHEQYF.

V gene TRBV4-3 combines with J gene TRBJ1-5; D unresolved. The CDR3 consists of 16 residues. Germline CDR1 reads LGHNA; CDR2 reads YSLEER. V lost 0 bases and J lost 0, with 9 bases in between. The CDR3 DNA is TGCGCCAGCAGCCAAGACTACAGTTATAGCAATCAGCCCCAGCATTTT. It translates to CASSQDYSYSNQPQHF.

The genes are TRBV6-1 and TRBJ1-1; 8 nucleotides align to TRBD1. CDR1 and CDR2 from the germline V gene are MNHNS and SASEGT. The CDR3 runs 14 residues. J was trimmed by 4 bases and V by 5 bases; bases with no gene match: 6. DNA of the CDR3: TGTGCCAGCAGTCTGGACAGGGACGGCACTGAAGCTTTCTTT. This codes for CASSLDRDGTEAFF.

The rearrangement links TRBV6-5 to TRBJ1-4, with D perhaps matching TRBD1 (6 bases). The CDR3 is 15 residues long. Germline V gene lookup returns CDR1 MNHEY and CDR2 SVGAGI. The V gene lost 2 bases and the J gene lost 3 bases, with 10 bases spanning the gap. The CDR3 nucleotides are TGTGCCAGCAGTTACGCGGGGGCGGCTAATGAAAAACTGTTTTTT. Translated: CASSYAGAANEKLFF.

This chain uses TRBV5-5 with TRBJ1-4, with 7 bases lining up with TRBD1. Trimming took 0 bases from V and 8 from J; bases not matched to a gene: 4. Germline V gene sequence: CDR1 SGHKS, CDR2 YYEKEE (reference sequence). The CDR3 consists of 14 residues. The CDR3 DNA is TGTGCCAGCAGCTTGGGGCAGGGGGACGAAAAACTGTTTTTT. It is translated as CASSLGQGDEKLFF.

J is TRBJ2-7 and V is TRBV19; 10 bases are a match to TRBD1. The V gene end was trimmed by 5 bases and the J gene end by 5 bases; junction bases not matched to a gene: 3. The germline V gene encodes CDR1 LNHDA and CDR2 SQIVND (reference sequence). The CDR3 totals 13 residues. This CDR3 is CASSAGQGNEQYF. CDR3 DNA sequence: TGTGCCAGTAGTGCGGGACAGGGGAACGAGCAGTACTTC.

This CDR3 is CASSPHRQGNLYNEQFF. DNA of the CDR3: TGTGCCAGCAGCCCGCACCGACAGGGGAATCTCTACAATGAGCAGTTCTTC. The rearrangement uses TRBV11-1 and TRBJ2-1; the match to TRBD1 covers 8 bases. The CDR3 runs to 17 residues. Germline V lookup: CDR1 SGHAT, CDR2 FQDESV (reference sequence). The J segment lost 3 bases and the V segment lost 5 bases, leaving 12 bases of the junction unmatched.

V is TRBV10-3 and J is TRBJ2-7; D uncertain. V lost 7 bases and J 4 bases, leaving 11 bases between the germline ends. CDR1 ENHRY and CDR2 SYGVKD come from the germline V gene. The CDR3 is made up of 12 amino acids. The CDR3, as DNA: TGTGCCATCAAGAGTGTTAGTTACGAGCAGTACTTC. It encodes CAIKSVSYEQYF.

In the case of this clone: The junction departs from the called germline gene at one end, perhaps through a read error. The same CDR3 also results from other DNA sequences found in this sample. The gene calls are TRBV7-6 and TRBJ1-6, with D uncertain. CDR3 length equals 14 residues. The germline gives CDR1 SGHVS, CDR2 FNYEAQ. DNA for the CDR3: TGTGCCAGCAGCTCGGTGGGCAGAAATTCACCTCTCCACTTT. Residues: CASSSVGRNSPLHF.

V gene TRBV7-9 combines with J gene TRBJ2-1; 7 nucleotides align to TRBD1. Germline values: CDR1 SEHNR, CDR2 FQNEAQ (reference sequence). The CDR3 is 17 residues long. Unmatched junction bases numbered 9, after V lost 3 bases and J lost 1 base. DNA for the CDR3: TGTGCCAGCAGCTTCAAAGGGGGCCCCAATTCCTACAATGAGCAGTTCTTC. Translated: CASSFKGGPNSYNEQFF. The full variable domain, its missing parts supplied by reference TRBV7-9 and TRBJ2-1, is DTGVSQNPRHKITKRGQNVTFRCDPISEHNRLYWYRQTLGQGPEFLTYFQNEAQLEKSRLLSDRFSAERPKGSFSTLEIQRTEQGDSAMYLCASSFKGGPNSYNEQFFGPGTRLTVL.

This clone came up a few times. V and J are TRBV29-1 and TRBJ1-2; D is ambiguous. V shed 6 bases and J shed 1 base, with 12 bases lying between them. This CDR3 is built from 13 residues. The germline V gene encodes CDR1 SQVTM and CDR2 ANQGSEA. The CDR3 DNA is TGCAGCGTCGGGGAGAGGCTTAACTATGGCTACACCTTC. This sequence encodes CSVGERLNYGYTF.

The rearrangement links TRBV11-2 to TRBJ1-2; 8 nucleotides agree with TRBD1. There are 16 residues in the CDR3. V lost 0 bases to trimming and J lost 5 bases; unmatched junction nucleotides: 8. Germline CDR1 and CDR2: SGHAT and FQNNGV. CDR3 in amino acids: CASSLDAGTGVYGYTF. In DNA form, the CDR3 reads TGTGCCAGCAGCTTAGATGCCGGGACAGGTGTTTATGGCTACACCTTC.